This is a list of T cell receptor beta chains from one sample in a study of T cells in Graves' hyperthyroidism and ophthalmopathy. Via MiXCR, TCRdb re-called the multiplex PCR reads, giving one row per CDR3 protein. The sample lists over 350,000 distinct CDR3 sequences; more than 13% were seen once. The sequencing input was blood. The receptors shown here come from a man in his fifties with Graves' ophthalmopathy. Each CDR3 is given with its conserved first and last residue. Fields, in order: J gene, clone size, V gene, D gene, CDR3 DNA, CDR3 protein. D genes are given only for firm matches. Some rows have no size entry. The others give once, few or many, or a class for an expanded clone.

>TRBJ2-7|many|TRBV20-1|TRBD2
TGCAGTGCTTTACCTGGACTAGCGGGAGACGAGCAGTACTTC
CSALPGLAGDEQYF
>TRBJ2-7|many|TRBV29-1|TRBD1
TGCAGCGTCGAGGACAGGGGGCTATCCTACGAGCAGTACTTC
CSVEDRGLSYEQYF
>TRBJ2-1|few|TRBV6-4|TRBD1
TGTGCCACCAAAGACAGGGGATGTGAGGTATTGATTAGGAAGAATGAGCAGTTCTTC
CATKDRGCEVLIRKNEQFF
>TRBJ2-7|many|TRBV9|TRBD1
TGTGCCAGCAGCCGGACAGGGGACCCCACCTACGAGCAGTACTTC
CASSRTGDPTYEQYF
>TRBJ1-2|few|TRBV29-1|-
TGCAGCGTTGAGGGGGCGCTGGGCTACACCTTC
CSVEGALGYTF
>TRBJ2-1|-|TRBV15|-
TGTGCCACCAGCAGAGCCACGGATGAGCAGTTCTTC
CATSRATDEQFF
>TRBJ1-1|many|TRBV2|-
TGTGCCAGCAACCGGGAACTGAACACTGAAGCTTTCTTT
CASNRELNTEAFF
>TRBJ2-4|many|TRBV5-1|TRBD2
TGCGCCAGCAGCTTTGCTTCCGGGACTAGCTCGAACATTCAGTACTTC
CASSFASGTSSNIQYF
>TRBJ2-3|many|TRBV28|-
TGTGCCAGCAGTGGAGCTGGCGGCCCTAGCACAGATACGCAGTATTTT
CASSGAGGPSTDTQYF
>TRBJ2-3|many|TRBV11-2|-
TGTGCCAGCAGCCTAACCAGGGTCGGCACAGATACGCAGTATTTT
CASSLTRVGTDTQYF
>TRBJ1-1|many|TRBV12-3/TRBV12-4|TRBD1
TGTGCCAGCAGGCAAGGACAGGGGAACACTGAAGCTTTCTTT
CASRQGQGNTEAFF
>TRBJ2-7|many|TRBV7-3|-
TGTGCCAGCAGCTCCTTTCCCTACGAGCAGTACTTC
CASSSFPYEQYF
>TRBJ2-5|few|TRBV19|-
TGTGCCAGTAGTATTTCGGGACAAGAGACCCAGTACTTC
CASSISGQETQYF
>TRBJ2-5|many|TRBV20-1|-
TGCAGTGCTATCCCTAAACTCCGGGACCAAGAGTACTTC
CSAIPKLRDQEYF
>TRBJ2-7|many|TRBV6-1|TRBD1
TGTGCCAGCAGCTGGACAGGGAAGGGCTCCTACGAGCAGTACTTC
CASSWTGKGSYEQYF
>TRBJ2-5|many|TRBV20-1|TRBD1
TGCAGTGCTAGCGGAACCGGGACAGGGGGCTTGGAGACCCAGTACTTC
CSASGTGTGGLETQYF
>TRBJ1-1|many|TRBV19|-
TGTGCCAGCAGAAGGCCTCCCTCCGGGAGTAGCACTGAAGCTTTCTTT
CASRRPPSGSSTEAFF
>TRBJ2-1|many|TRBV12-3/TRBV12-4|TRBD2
TGTGCCAGCCGACCGCCTAGCGGAGTCTACAATGAGCAGTTCTTC
CASRPPSGVYNEQFF
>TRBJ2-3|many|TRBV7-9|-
TGTGCCAGCGCCGGGAGTCCCGATACGCAGTATTTT
CASAGSPDTQYF
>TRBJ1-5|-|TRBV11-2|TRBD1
TGTGCCAGCAGCACCCGGACAGGGGGTCAGCCCCAGCATTTT
CASSTRTGGQPQHF
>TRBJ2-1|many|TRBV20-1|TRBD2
TGCAGTGCGGGGACTAGCGGGTGGTACAATGAGCAGTTCTTC
CSAGTSGWYNEQFF
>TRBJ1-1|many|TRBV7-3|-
TGTGCCAGCAGCTTATCCGCACCCCCTGACACTGAAGCTTTCTTT
CASSLSAPPDTEAFF
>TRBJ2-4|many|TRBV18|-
TGTGCCAGCTCACCACCAGCGGCAGATCTAGCCAAAAACATTCAGTACTTC
CASSPPAADLAKNIQYF
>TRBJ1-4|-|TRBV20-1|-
TGCAGTGCCTGGGGGGGGGGGGACGAAAAACTGTTTTTT
CSAWGGGDEKLFF
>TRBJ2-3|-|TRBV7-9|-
TGTGCCAGCAGCTTAAGGACAGCTACTAGCACAGATACGCAGTATTTT
CASSLRTATSTDTQYF
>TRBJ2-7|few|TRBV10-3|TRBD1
TGTGCCATCAGTGGGACAGGGGGCTACGAGCAGTACTTC
CAISGTGGYEQYF
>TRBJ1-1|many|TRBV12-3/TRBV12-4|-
TGTGCCAGCAGTTTAGCGATGGGGCCTATGAACACTGAAGCTTTCTTT
CASSLAMGPMNTEAFF
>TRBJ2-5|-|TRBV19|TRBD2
TGTGCCGGTAGTATAGGGACTAGCGTTGGAGAGACCCAGTACTTC
CAGSIGTSVGETQYF
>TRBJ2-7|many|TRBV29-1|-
TGCAGCGTTGAAATTACAGGTAAAGGGTACGAGCAGTACTTC
CSVEITGKGYEQYF
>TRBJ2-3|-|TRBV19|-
TGTGCCAGTAGCCGGGAGTCGTTTTTAGATACGCAGTATTTT
CASSRESFLDTQYF
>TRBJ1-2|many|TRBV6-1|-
TGTGCCAGCATCCTAGCATCCGACGGATCTAACTATGGCTACACCTTC
CASILASDGSNYGYTF
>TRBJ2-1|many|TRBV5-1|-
TGCGCCAGCAAATCCGAGCTGGAATACAATGAGCAGTTCTTC
CASKSELEYNEQFF
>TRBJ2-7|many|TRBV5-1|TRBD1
TGCGCCAGCAGCTTGCACCCGGGACAGGGATCCTACGAGCAGTACTTC
CASSLHPGQGSYEQYF
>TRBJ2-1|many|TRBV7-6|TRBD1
TGTGCCAGCAGCGGCGGGACAGGGGACAATGAGCAGTTCTTC
CASSGGTGDNEQFF
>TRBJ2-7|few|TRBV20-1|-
TGCAGTGGAGGGACGGGAACCTACGAGCAGTACTTC
CSGGTGTYEQYF
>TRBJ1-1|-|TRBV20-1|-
TGCAGTGCGCCTCGGACAGTCACTGAAGCTTTCTTT
CSAPRTVTEAFF